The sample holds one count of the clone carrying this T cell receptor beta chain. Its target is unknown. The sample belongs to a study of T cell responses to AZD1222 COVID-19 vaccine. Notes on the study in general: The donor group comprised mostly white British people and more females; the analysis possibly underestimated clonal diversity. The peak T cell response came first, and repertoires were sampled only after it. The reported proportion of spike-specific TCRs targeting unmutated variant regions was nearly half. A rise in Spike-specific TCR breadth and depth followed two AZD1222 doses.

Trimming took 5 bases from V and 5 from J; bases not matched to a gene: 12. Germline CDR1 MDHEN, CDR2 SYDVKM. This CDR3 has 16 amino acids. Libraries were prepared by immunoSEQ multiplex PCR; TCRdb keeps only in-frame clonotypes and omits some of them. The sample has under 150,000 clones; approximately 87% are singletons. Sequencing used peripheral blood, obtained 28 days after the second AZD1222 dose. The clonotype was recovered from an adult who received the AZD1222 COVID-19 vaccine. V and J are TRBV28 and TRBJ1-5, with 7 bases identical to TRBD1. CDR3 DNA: TGTGCCAGCAGTCCCCAGGGGGGGGCTAGTCATCAGCCCCAGCATTTT. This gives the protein CASSPQGGASHQPQHF.